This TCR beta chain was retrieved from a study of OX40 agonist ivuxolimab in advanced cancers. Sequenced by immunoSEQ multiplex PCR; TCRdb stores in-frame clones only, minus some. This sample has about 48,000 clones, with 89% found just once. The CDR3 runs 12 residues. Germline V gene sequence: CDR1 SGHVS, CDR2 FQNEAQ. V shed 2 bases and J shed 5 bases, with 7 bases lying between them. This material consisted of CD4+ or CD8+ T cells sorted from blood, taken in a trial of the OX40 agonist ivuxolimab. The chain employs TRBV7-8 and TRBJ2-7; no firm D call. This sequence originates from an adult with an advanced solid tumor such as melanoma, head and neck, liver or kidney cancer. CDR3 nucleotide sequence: TGTGCCAGCAGCTTACCGGGTAACGAGCAGTACTTC. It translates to CASSLPGNEQYF.